This T cell receptor beta chain was recorded in a study of shared clonotypes between healthy human individuals. Germline values: CDR1 SGDLS, CDR2 YYNGEE. Trimming cost V 0 bases and J 4 bases, with 19 bases left between them. CDR3 length: 17 amino acids. Per the original methods: As immunoSEQ supplied junction-only sequences (without quality scores), filtering differed. Produced via immunoSEQ multiplex PCR; TCRdb's table is partial and in-frame only. V, J and clone size are those of that table, while D and trimming were read from the DNA. The sample gives around 1,900,000 clones, approximately 92% of which show up once; approximately 1.6% is in the top ten. Study-wide points: Generally, estimated richness proved larger in naive subsets than it did in memory subsets.

This clone occurred once. Its antigen is as yet unknown. CD45RO negativity and positive selection for CCR7 defined naive CD8 cells, a population that excluded terminally differentiated effector memory CD45RA+ cells. The source is a man aged 18-30 years in good health. Some clones in this sample may be carry-over from other donors' samples. The chain joins TRBV9 to TRBJ2-5; D is uncertain. Sample: naive CD8+ T cells from PBMCs. The CDR3 nucleotides read TGTGCCAGCAGCGTAGGGTTCGGAGCGTACGCCGGAGAGACCCAGTACTTC. Translated: CASSVGFGAYAGETQYF. Full variable domain (remainder filled in from reference TRBV9 and TRBJ2-5): DSGVTQTPKHLITATGQRVTLRCSPRSGDLSVYWYQQSLDQGLQFLIQYYNGEERAKGNILERFSAQQFPDLHSELNLSSLELGDSALYFCASSVGFGAYAGETQYFGPGTRLLVL.